The source of this T cell receptor beta chain is a study of early T cells in non-severe SARS-CoV-2 infection. The CDR3 runs 13 residues. The V and J ends lost 6 bases and 5 bases respectively, with 13 bases between them. The germline V gene encodes CDR1 KGHSH and CDR2 LQKENI. There are many counts of this clonotype. One entry per CDR3 protein, called by TCRdb with MiXCR from the 5' RACE reads. This sample has approximately 70,000 distinct CDR3 sequences; approximately 5% occur once, and the top ten carry approximately 7%. The sequenced sample was whole blood, obtained at baseline. This chain connects TRBV18 to TRBJ1-1, with D perhaps matching TRBD1 (5 bases). The TCR originated in an adult who was a healthcare worker with PCR-confirmed SARS-CoV-2 infection or an uninfected control (not recorded which). This chain's CDR3 is CASSTVGQTEAFF. The CDR3 DNA follows: TGTGCCAGCTCGACCGTGGGGCAGACTGAAGCTTTCTTT.